The clone carrying this T cell receptor beta chain appeared a few times. What it binds is not known. The entry originates in a study of response to subunit inactivated influenza vaccine. Study-wide results and caveats: That few new T cells are recruited by each seasonal influenza vaccination was the authors' suggestion.

J was trimmed by 4 bases and V by 8 bases; bases with no gene match: 3. The germline gives CDR1 MNHNS, CDR2 SASEGT. The CDR3 extends over 13 amino acids. TCRdb itself ran the RT-PCR reads through MiXCR, one entry per CDR3 protein. The table includes about 570,000 distinct CDR3 sequences, around 11% detected once. The sample consisted of PBMCs from blood, taken on the day of vaccination. This TCR came from a man between 45 and 60 years old who received an inactivated influenza vaccine. The rearrangement uses TRBV6-1 and TRBJ2-1; 9 nucleotides align to TRBD2. The CDR3 DNA is TGTGCCAGCGGACTAGCGCCTTACAATGAGCAGTTCTTC. Translated, it gives CASGLAPYNEQFF.